This T cell receptor (beta chain) originates from a study of breast tumors, draining lymph nodes, adjacent tissues. Study results and limitations: Data only fit, rather than demonstrated, lymph node origin of most tumor T cells.

Axillary draining lymph nodes of breast cancer patients supplied the node samples. MiXCR, applied by TCRdb to the multiplex PCR reads, yields one record per CDR3 protein. The table lists 100,000 or so distinct CDR3 sequences, about 20% of them singletons. In its sample, this clonotype was seen a few times. Its antigen remains unknown. Germline CDR1 SGHNT, CDR2 YYREEE (reference sequence). Trimming stripped 0 bases from V and 0 bases from J, with 13 bases between. This CDR3 has 17 residues. Specimen: axillary lymph node tissue. This chain uses TRBV5-4 with TRBJ2-1; D is undetermined. The TCR originated in a female donor with breast cancer. Some clones in this sample may be carry-over from other donors' samples. The CDR3 region is CASSLGAAPSSYNEQFF. CDR3 sequence (DNA): TGTGCCAGCAGCTTGGGAGCAGCACCGAGCTCCTACAATGAGCAGTTCTTC.